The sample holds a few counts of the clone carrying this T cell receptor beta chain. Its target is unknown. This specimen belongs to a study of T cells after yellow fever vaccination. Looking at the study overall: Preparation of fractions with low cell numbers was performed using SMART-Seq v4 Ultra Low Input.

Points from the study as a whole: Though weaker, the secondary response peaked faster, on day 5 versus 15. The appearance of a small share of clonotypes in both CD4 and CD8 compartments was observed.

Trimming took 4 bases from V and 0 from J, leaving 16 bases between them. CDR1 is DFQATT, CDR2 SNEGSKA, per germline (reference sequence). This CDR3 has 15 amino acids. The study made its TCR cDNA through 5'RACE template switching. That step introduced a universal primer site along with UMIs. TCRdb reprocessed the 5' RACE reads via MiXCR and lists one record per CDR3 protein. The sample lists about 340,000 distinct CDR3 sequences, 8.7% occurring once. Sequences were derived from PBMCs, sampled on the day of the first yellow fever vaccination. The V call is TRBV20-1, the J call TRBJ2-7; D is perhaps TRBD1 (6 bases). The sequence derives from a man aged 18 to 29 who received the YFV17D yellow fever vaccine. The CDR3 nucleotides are TGCAGTGCTAAAGGCCTGCAGGGGAGCTCCTACGAGCAGTACTTC. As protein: CSAKGLQGSSYEQYF.